The source of this T cell receptor beta chain is a study of CD8 T cells in ankylosing spondylitis. A single record per CDR3 protein comes from TCRdb applying MiXCR to the 5' RACE reads. The sample shows roughly 200,000 distinct CDR3 sequences, roughly 13% of them seen only once. This clonotype was observed a handful of times. V was cut by 2 bases and J by 15 bases, with 16 bases left in between. The V gene's germline CDR1 is KGHSH and CDR2 LQKENI. CDR3 size: 13 residues. The chain carries TRBV18 and TRBJ1-4; D unclear. Material: blood, either unsorted or a sorted T cell fraction (not recorded which). The sequence was obtained from a male donor with ankylosing spondylitis or in good health (not recorded which). The DNA for the CDR3 is TGTGCCAGCTCACCAAGGAAGCCCCACGGATTGTTTTTT. It specifies CASSPRKPHGLFF.